This TCR beta chain derives from a study of identical twins. A universal primer binding site was introduced by template switching. The final cDNA contained unique molecular identifiers. TCRdb re-analysed the 5' RACE reads in MiXCR, keeping a single row per CDR3 protein. The repertoire holds 690,000 or so distinct CDR3 sequences, with 8.6% as singletons. Only healthy Caucasians were included as donors. This clonotype has ten or more counts. The same data also contributed to another study, on yellow fever vaccine responses in identical twins.

The clonotype was recovered from a woman between 18 and 29 years old in good health. The sample was PBMCs.

The CDR3 bases are TGCAGCGTTGATCCTAGCGGGGGTGAAGAGACCCAGTACTTC. It is translated as CSVDPSGGEETQYF. The chain uses TRBV29-1 and TRBJ2-5, with 10 bases that match TRBD2. Germline assignment: CDR1 SQVTM and CDR2 ANQGSEA. The CDR3 is 14 amino acids. V lost 3 bases to trimming and J lost 3 bases; unmatched junction nucleotides: 4. The full variable domain, in which reference TRBV29-1 and TRBJ2-5 provide the parts outside the CDR3, is SAVISQKPSRDICQRGTSLTIQCQVDSQVTMMFWYRQQPGQSLTLIATANQGSEATYESGFVIDKFPISRPNLTFSTLTVSNMSPEDSSIYLCSVDPSGGEETQYFGPGTRLLVL.